This paragraph reports one T cell receptor (beta chain). The record originates from a study of blood T cells in healthy people across ages. Every sample yielded at least 6.5 million isolated PBMCs. The second PCR ran about 6 to 11 cycles with a sample-barcoded 5' primer and J-beta primers. MiXCR was run by TCRdb on the 5' RACE reads, yielding one entry per CDR3 protein. The table has about 1.6 million distinct CDR3 sequences, 34% seen once; the top ten hold around 10%. Sequencing was done on a sample of blood. The TCR comes from a young woman in good health.

The CDR3 protein is CASSSGLVGAVGNEQFF. The DNA of the CDR3 is TGTGCCAGCAGTTCGGGACTAGTGGGGGCCGTCGGTAATGAGCAGTTCTTC. The rearrangement uses TRBV12-3 or TRBV12-4 and TRBJ2-1; 8 bases align to TRBD2. With 4 bases clipped from V and 7 bases from J, the junction kept 15 bases outside the gene matches. CDR3 length: 17 amino acids.